The 32 T cell receptor beta chains listed next were all sequenced from one sample in a study of post-analysis software for immune sequencing data. Study outcomes and limitations: A handful of TRBV segments were significantly more frequent in patients than in controls. TRBV5-6, TRBV5-1 and TRBV20-1 were among these segments.

Researchers reported that TCR beta cDNA libraries carried unique molecular identifiers. From the PCR reads, TCRdb called clonotypes with MiXCR, one entry per CDR3 protein. This sample carries 800,000 to 950,000 distinct CDR3 sequences, approximately 53% of them seen once, and the ten largest clones take approximately 4.5%. For these TCRs, the target antigens are not known. Sequencing input: blood. Source of these receptors: a girl aged 5-17 years with multiple sclerosis.

The rearrangement uses TRBV5-1 and TRBJ2-1; the match to TRBD2 covers 8 bases. Germline V gives CDR1 SGHRS, CDR2 YFSETQ. V was clipped by 0 bases and J by 2 bases; unmatched bases: 4. CDR3 length: 16 residues. The CDR3 sequence: CASSLEPGLAYNEQFF. In nucleotides, the CDR3 is TGCGCCAGCAGCTTGGAACCGGGACTAGCCTACAATGAGCAGTTCTTC.

The chain recombines TRBV7-9 with TRBJ2-7, with D possibly TRBD1 on 5 matching bases. The CDR3 consists of 14 residues. V was clipped by 6 bases and J by 12 bases, with 24 bases between them. Germline lookup yields CDR1 SEHNR and CDR2 FQNEAQ (reference sequence). CDR3 loop: CASSLITGTTVRYF. CDR3 coding DNA: TGTGCCAGCAGTTTAATTACAGGCACGACAGTCCGGTACTTC. The whole variable domain, filled in from reference TRBV7-9 and TRBJ2-7, reads DTGVSQNPRHKITKRGQNVTFRCDPISEHNRLYWYRQTLGQGPEFLTYFQNEAQLEKSRLLSDRFSAERPKGSFSTLEIQRTEQGDSAMYLCASSLITGTTVRYFGPGTRLTVT.

The chain recombines TRBV6-6 with TRBJ2-2; maybe TRBD2 (5 bases). The CDR3 contains 15 residues. Germline assignment: CDR1 MNHNY and CDR2 SVGAGI (reference sequence). The ends were cut back, 6 bases at V and 7 bases at J, with 18 bases in the middle. CDR3 nucleotide sequence: TGTGCCAGCAGACCACCGGGGATTTCCGACGGGGAGCTGTTTTTT. It codes for CASRPPGISDGELFF.

Regarding this clonotype: No conserved phenylalanine or tryptophan is present at the end of the CDR3, so a read error is the likely explanation. The rearrangement uses TRBV20-1 and TRBJ2-7; possibly TRBD2 for D (6 bases). Looked up from germline, CDR1 is DFQATT and CDR2 is SNEGSKA (reference sequence). The CDR3 has 13 amino acids. V lost 6 bases and J lost 4, with 16 bases in between. The CDR3 region is CSARDSQRYEQYL. The CDR3 DNA is TGCAGTGCACGGGACTCCCAGAGGTACGAGCAGTACTTG.

The V call is TRBV12-3 or TRBV12-4, the J call TRBJ2-4, with no clear D. Trimming stripped 4 bases from V and 15 bases from J, with 22 bases between. CDR3 length: 14 amino acids. The CDR3 DNA reads as TGTGCCAGCAGTTCTTCAATTTCCGACATGCTGACGTACTTC. It yields the protein CASSSSISDMLTYF.

The V gene is TRBV12-5, the J gene TRBJ2-1, with 13 bases fitting TRBD2. This CDR3 is 16 amino acids long. The V and J ends lost 6 bases and 9 bases, in that order; junction bases with no gene match: 11. In germline, CDR1 is LGHNT, CDR2 FRNRAP. The CDR3 sequence is CASGDALAGGSGEQFF. The CDR3, as DNA: TGTGCTAGTGGGGACGCACTAGCGGGAGGGTCCGGTGAGCAGTTCTTC.

J is TRBJ2-1 and V is TRBV7-2, with 7 bases that match TRBD2. The CDR3 is 13 residues long. Unmatched junction bases numbered 7, after V lost 2 bases and J lost 12 bases. Germline V lookup: CDR1 SGHTA, CDR2 FQGNSA. CDR3 amino acids: CASSLHVLAGQFF. The CDR3 nucleotides are TGTGCCAGCAGCTTACACGTATTAGCGGGGCAGTTCTTC. The full variable domain, in which reference TRBV7-2 and TRBJ2-1 provide the parts outside the CDR3, is GAGVSQSPSNKVTEKGKDVELRCDPISGHTALYWYRQSLGQGLEFLIYFQGNSAPDKSGLPSDRFSAERTGGSVSTLTIQRTQQEDSAVYLCASSLHVLAGQFFGPGTRLTVL.

The chain employs TRBV29-1 and TRBJ1-4; the D is unclear. The CDR3 is 12 residues long. Germline assignment: CDR1 SQVTM and CDR2 ANQGSEA. The V and J ends lost 4 bases and 4 bases respectively, with 7 bases between them. CDR3 amino acids: CSVAQSNEKLFF. CDR3 in DNA: TGCAGCGTTGCTCAGAGTAATGAAAAACTGTTTTTT.

The chain links TRBV5-1 to TRBJ2-1; TRBD2 matches at 10 bases. This CDR3 has 14 amino acids. Losses at the gene ends were 0 bases for V and 10 bases for J; bases not matched to a gene: 4. The germline V gene has CDR1 SGHRS and CDR2 YFSETQ. CDR3: CASSLVLGLAEQFF. In DNA form, the CDR3 reads TGCGCCAGCAGCTTGGTTTTGGGACTAGCGGAGCAGTTCTTC.

The rearrangement uses TRBV9 and TRBJ1-2; D remains unclear. CDR1 is SGDLS, CDR2 YYNGEE, per germline. CDR3 length: 15 amino acids. The V end was cut by 0 bases, the J end by 3 bases, with 12 bases between. The chain's CDR3 is CASSVASASYYGYTF. The CDR3 coding sequence is TGTGCCAGCAGCGTAGCTTCGGCCTCCTACTATGGCTACACCTTC.

About this clonotype itself: Its ends do not fully match the called genes, so a read error is possible. This chain joins TRBV7-9 and TRBJ2-7; no reliable D call. The CDR3 is 11 amino acids. Germline CDR1 reads SEHNR; CDR2 reads FQNEAQ (reference sequence). Here the CDR3 reads CTSSRDNEQYF. In DNA, the CDR3 is TGTACCAGCAGCCGTGACAACGAGCAGTACTTC.

This clonotype was recorded only once. V and J are TRBV12-3 or TRBV12-4 and TRBJ1-2; tentatively, D is TRBD1 (5 bases). The CDR3 extends over 15 amino acids. Trimming left V 3 bases short and J 8 bases short, with 19 bases between. The CDR3 protein is CASSFGTTTPGGYTF. The CDR3 DNA sequence: TGTGCCAGCAGTTTCGGGACGACGACTCCAGGGGGCTACACCTTC.

This clonotype was seen a handful of times. The chain is built from TRBV7-3 and TRBJ2-1; D gene unclear. This CDR3 contains 13 residues. From germline, CDR1 is SGHTA and CDR2 FQGTGA. V was trimmed by 5 bases and J by 9 bases, leaving 14 bases between them. The CDR3 DNA reads as TGTGCCAGCAGCGCCGACCCGACGCGTGAGCAGTTCTTC. This gives the protein CASSADPTREQFF.

About this clonotype: An end of the junction differs from the germline gene, which may be a read error. CDR3 coding DNA: TGCGCCAGCAGCTTGGAGCGGGACAGGAATAACTATGGCCACACCTTC. Its protein is CASSLERDRNNYGHTF. The chain joins TRBV5-1 to TRBJ1-2, with 8 bases that match TRBD1. This CDR3 comprises 16 residues. Germline V gives CDR1 SGHRS, CDR2 YFSETQ.

The J gene is TRBJ2-1, the V gene TRBV6-5, with 9 bases fitting TRBD1. The V and J ends lost 5 bases and 5 bases, in that order; junction bases with no gene match: 10. The CDR3 is 16 residues long. Per the germline V gene, CDR1 is MNHEY and CDR2 is SVGAGI. Here the CDR3 reads CASSLPVGQGHNEQFF. The CDR3 nucleotides read TGTGCCAGCAGTCTCCCTGTAGGACAGGGGCACAATGAGCAGTTCTTC.

This chain links TRBV12-3 or TRBV12-4 with TRBJ2-4, with D possibly matching TRBD1 (6 bases). The V end was cut by 5 bases, the J end by 1 base, with 18 bases between. The CDR3 is 17 amino acids. The CDR3 is CASSGVMGQGAKNIQYF. CDR3 coding DNA: TGTGCCAGCAGTGGCGTGATGGGGCAGGGGGCCAAAAACATTCAGTACTTC.

This chain connects TRBV20-1 to TRBJ1-6; D is undetermined. Trimming removed 1 base at V and 7 bases at J, with 8 bases between. This CDR3 has 13 amino acids. The germline CDR1 and CDR2 sequences are DFQATT and SNEGSKA (reference sequence). CDR3 sequence (DNA): TGCAGTGCTAGAGCTCCACAGAATTCACCCCTCCACTTT. It yields the protein CSARAPQNSPLHF.

This clonotype was seen a few times. The chain links TRBV5-1 to TRBJ2-1; D ambiguous. V was shortened by 0 bases and J by 4 bases, with 14 bases between the two germline ends. CDR3 length equals 16 residues. In germline, CDR1 is SGHRS, CDR2 YFSETQ. DNA for the CDR3: TGCGCCAGCAGCTTGGAACCGATCGGAAGGTACAATGAGCAGTTCTTC. This codes for CASSLEPIGRYNEQFF.

This chain uses TRBV27 with TRBJ2-7, with D perhaps matching TRBD1 or TRBD2 (5 bases each). This CDR3 has 13 amino acids. V shed 5 bases and J shed 7 bases, with 15 bases lying between them. CDR1 and CDR2 from the germline V gene are MNHEY and SMNVEV (reference sequence). The CDR3 nucleotides read TGTGCCAGCAGTCTGAGGGGTGTCACTGAGCAGTACTTC. It is translated as CASSLRGVTEQYF.

The CDR3: CSVLPRTLVDGYTF. CDR3 DNA: TGCAGCGTTCTACCCCGGACCCTGGTGGATGGCTACACCTTC. V gene TRBV29-1 combines with J gene TRBJ1-2; D gene uncertain. Per germline, CDR1 SQVTM and CDR2 ANQGSEA. V lost 5 bases and J lost 6, with 19 bases in between. CDR3 length: 14 residues.

This clonotype has a handful of counts. The chain is built from TRBV12-3 or TRBV12-4 and TRBJ2-3; the D gene is possibly TRBD1 (5 bases). The germline V and J ends were trimmed by 6 bases and 2 bases, with 12 bases remaining between them. This CDR3 comprises 14 residues. The CDR3 DNA is TGTGCCAGCAGACCTCAGGGTTTCACAGATACGCAGTATTTT. This encodes CASRPQGFTDTQYF.

A note on this clonotype: A read error may produce the germline difference seen at one junction end. This rearrangement joins TRBV7-8 to TRBJ2-6, with TRBD2 matching over 10 bases. Germline CDR1 and CDR2: SGHVS and FQNEAQ. The CDR3 length is 19 residues. CDR3 coding DNA: TGTGCCAGCAGCTTAAGTACTAGCGGGGTTTTAGCTGGGGCCAACGTCCGGACTTTC. Encoded protein: CASSLSTSGVLAGANVRTF.

The chain uses TRBV7-2 and TRBJ1-1, with a weak D call TRBD1 (5 bases). V was shortened by 5 bases and J by 3 bases, with 13 bases between the two germline ends. CDR3 length: 14 residues. Germline CDR1 reads SGHTA; CDR2 reads FQGNSA. The CDR3 protein is CASSTQGQDTEAFF. The CDR3 region has the DNA TGTGCCAGCAGCACGCAGGGTCAGGACACTGAAGCTTTCTTT.

The rearrangement links TRBV10-3 to TRBJ2-3, with D perhaps matching TRBD1 (6 bases). The CDR3 is made up of 14 amino acids. Germline values: CDR1 ENHRY, CDR2 SYGVKD. Trimming shortened V by 5 bases and J by 3 bases, and 12 bases separated the two germline ends. The CDR3 loop reads CAISLDRTTDTQYF. DNA for the CDR3: TGTGCCATCAGTCTGGACAGAACAACAGATACGCAGTATTTT.

The V gene is TRBV9, the J gene TRBJ1-1; unclear D gene. The CDR3 is made up of 14 amino acids. Trimming removed 3 bases at V and 2 bases at J, with 11 bases between. CDR1 and CDR2 from the germline V gene are SGDLS and YYNGEE. The CDR3 coding sequence is TGTGCCAGCAGCGCCGGTCGGGGAAACACTGAAGCTTTCTTT. As protein: CASSAGRGNTEAFF.

The chain has TRBV2 and TRBJ2-7; 9 nucleotides match TRBD1. This CDR3 spans 12 amino acids. Trimming at V came to 8 bases and at J to 7 bases, leaving 6 bases not matched to a gene. CDR1 and CDR2 from the germline V gene are SNHLY and FYNNEI. The CDR3 bases are TGTGCCAGCTTGGACAGGGGAAGGGAGCAGTACTTC. Residues: CASLDRGREQYF.

CDR3 DNA: TGCAGCGTTGAAGGCCTAGCGGGAGACGAGCAGTACTTC. Encoded protein: CSVEGLAGDEQYF. This chain connects TRBV29-1 to TRBJ2-7; 10 bases are shared with TRBD2. The length of the CDR3 is 13 residues. Trimming at V came to 1 base and at J to 5 bases, leaving 2 bases not matched to a gene. Germline loops: CDR1 SQVTM, CDR2 ANQGSEA.

The J gene is TRBJ2-7, the V gene TRBV20-1; 8 nucleotides line up with TRBD1. TRBJ2-4 explains the end of the DNA better; the J call may be wrong. Looked up from germline, CDR1 is DFQATT and CDR2 is SNEGSKA (reference sequence). There are 14 residues in the CDR3. CDR3 DNA: TGCAGTGCTGGACAGGGTAATGTAGCAGACATTCAGTACTTC. It encodes CSAGQGNVADIQYF.

This clonotype was seen more than once but under ten times. This chain links TRBV7-2 with TRBJ2-7; TRBD2 aligns across 11 bases. The CDR3 is 16 residues long. The germline gives CDR1 SGHTA, CDR2 FQGNSA. J lost 0 bases, V lost 5 bases, and 6 bases had no gene match. CDR3 sequence: CASSTTGLAASYEQYF. CDR3 bases: TGTGCCAGCAGCACTACGGGACTAGCGGCCTCCTACGAGCAGTACTTC.

V usage is TRBV20-1 and J usage is TRBJ1-4, with TRBD1 as a possible D gene (5 bases). V was cut by 5 bases and J by 7 bases, with 14 bases left in between. The CDR3 consists of 13 residues. The germline CDR1 and CDR2 sequences are DFQATT and SNEGSKA (reference sequence). The CDR3: CSAQPGGIEKLFF. In DNA form, the CDR3 reads TGCAGTGCTCAGCCCGGGGGTATTGAAAAACTGTTTTTT.

The chain is built from TRBV21-1 and TRBJ1-1. TRBV21-1 represents a pseudogene. The CDR3 runs to 17 residues. Here the CDR3 reads CASSKGKCAVENTEAFF. CDR3 DNA: TGTGCCAGCAGCAAAGGTAAATGTGCAGTGGAGAACACTGAAGCTTTCTTT.

The chain employs TRBV4-1 and TRBJ1-1, with D unresolved. CDR1 MGHRA and CDR2 YSYEKL come from the germline V gene. V was pared by 0 bases and J by 1 base, with 12 bases between. This CDR3 is 16 amino acids long. CDR3 DNA sequence: TGCGCCAGCAGCCAAGACATCAGGAGGGCGAACACTGAAGCTTTCTTT. Translating it yields CASSQDIRRANTEAFF.